The 19 T cell receptor beta chains listed next were all sequenced from one sample in a study of blood T cells in healthy people across ages. Together with a sample-barcoded 5' primer, a J-beta primer mix was included in a second PCR lasting roughly 6 to 12 cycles. MiXCR, run by TCRdb on the 5' RACE reads, gives a single entry per CDR3 protein. The table has around 1.5 million distinct CDR3 sequences, around 42% seen once. The material sequenced was blood. These receptors all stem from a woman under 30 in good health.

This clonotype was seen ten or more times. The chain links TRBV29-1 to TRBJ2-7, with D perhaps matching TRBD1 or TRBD2 (5 bases each). The CDR3 spans 14 residues. CDR1 and CDR2 from the germline V gene are SQVTM and ANQGSEA. Trimming shortened V by 2 bases and J by 6 bases, and 17 bases separated the two germline ends. DNA of the CDR3: TGCAGCGTTGAAAGTCCGGGACGGCTGGCCGAGCAGTACTTC. Translated, it gives CSVESPGRLAEQYF.

The chain employs TRBV20-1 and TRBJ1-6, with a tentative D call TRBD1 (6 bases). V was shortened by 0 bases and J by 9 bases, with 12 bases between the two germline ends. CDR1 and CDR2 (germline): DFQATT, SNEGSKA (reference sequence). The CDR3 has 14 residues. The CDR3 sequence is CSARDVGQTSPLHF. Here the CDR3 DNA reads TGCAGTGCTAGAGACGTCGGACAGACTTCACCCCTCCACTTT.

The chain is built from TRBV12-3 or TRBV12-4 and TRBJ1-2, with TRBD1 matching 7 bases. The CDR3 consists of 15 residues. Trimming removed 3 bases from V and 8 bases from J; junction bases left unmatched: 12. CDR3 sequence reads: CASSFGLVGGKGYTF. The CDR3 DNA is TGTGCCAGCAGTTTTGGGTTGGTAGGGGGCAAAGGCTACACCTTC.

This clonotype was observed a handful of times. This rearrangement joins TRBV6-2 or TRBV6-3 to TRBJ2-7; D is unresolved. This CDR3 comprises 14 residues. The V end lost 3 bases, the J end lost 2 bases, and 11 bases lay between the germline ends. The germline V gene has CDR1 MNHEY and CDR2 SVGEGT. In nucleotides, the CDR3 is TGTGCCAGCAGTTATAAGGGCGGCACCTACGAGCAGTACTTC. As protein: CASSYKGGTYEQYF.

On this clonotype: Germline is not matched at one junction end, which may reflect a read error. CDR3: CSARDPRWGMNTEAFF. DNA of the CDR3: TGCAGTGCAAGAGATCCACGGTGGGGGATGAACACTGAAGCTTTCTTT. This chain links TRBV20-1 with TRBJ1-1; D possibly corresponds to TRBD1 (5 bases). CDR1 and CDR2 from the germline V gene are DFQATT and SNEGSKA (reference sequence). This CDR3 spans 16 amino acids.

The CDR3 sequence: CSVGVGQSSYEQYF. The CDR3 DNA is TGCAGCGTTGGGGTGGGACAGAGCTCCTACGAGCAGTACTTC. The chain joins TRBV29-1 to TRBJ2-7, with 7 bases that match TRBD1. The CDR3 runs 14 residues. J gave up 0 bases and V 4 bases, and 6 bases lay outside the gene matches. The germline V gene encodes CDR1 SQVTM and CDR2 ANQGSEA.

This clonotype was seen more than once but under ten times. J is TRBJ1-4 and V is TRBV7-2; unclear D gene. Per germline, CDR1 SGHTA and CDR2 FQGNSA. The length of the CDR3 is 14 residues. V was shortened by 5 bases and J by 10 bases, with 17 bases between the two germline ends. The CDR3: CASSQDRLTGKLFF. The CDR3 DNA is TGTGCCAGCAGCCAAGACCGCTTGACGGGAAAACTGTTTTTT. The full variable domain, in which reference TRBV7-2 and TRBJ1-4 provide the parts outside the CDR3, is GAGVSQSPSNKVTEKGKDVELRCDPISGHTALYWYRQSLGQGLEFLIYFQGNSAPDKSGLPSDRFSAERTGGSVSTLTIQRTQQEDSAVYLCASSQDRLTGKLFFGSGTQLSVL.

The chain uses TRBV24-1 and TRBJ1-1, with 9 bases matching TRBD1. V was pared by 3 bases and J by 8 bases, with 3 bases of the junction left unmatched. The CDR3 covers 13 residues. Germline V gene lookup returns CDR1 KGHDR and CDR2 SFDVKD. CDR3 sequence reads: CATSDPGTGEAFF. CDR3 in DNA: TGTGCCACCAGTGATCCGGGGACAGGGGAAGCTTTCTTT.

The table lists this clonotype with a count of one. The CDR3 DNA sequence: TGTGCCAGCAGTTTATATGCCTCAGATACGCAGTATTTT. Translation gives CASSLYASDTQYF. The V gene is TRBV27, the J gene TRBJ2-3; D unclear. V dropped 1 base and J dropped 4 bases, with 6 bases sitting between them. The germline CDR1 and CDR2 sequences are MNHEY and SMNVEV (reference sequence). CDR3 length equals 13 residues.

A few counts support this clonotype. The rearrangement joins TRBV6-5 to TRBJ2-1; 12 bases are a match to TRBD2. Germline CDR1 and CDR2: MNHEY and SVGAGI. V lost 2 bases, J lost 5 bases, and 4 bases stayed unmatched. This CDR3 is 16 amino acids long. The CDR3 DNA is TGTGCCAGCAGTTACACGACTAGCGGGGGAGACAATGAGCAGTTCTTC. Its protein product is CASSYTTSGGDNEQFF.

This clonotype was picked up a small number of times. The V call is TRBV5-1, the J call TRBJ1-1; possibly TRBD1 for D (5 bases). The V and J ends lost 0 bases and 6 bases respectively, with 12 bases between them. Germline V gene data show CDR1 as SGHRS and CDR2 as YFSETQ. The CDR3 consists of 14 residues. This CDR3 is CASSLEGPRAEAFF. The CDR3, as DNA: TGCGCCAGCAGCTTGGAGGGACCAAGGGCTGAAGCTTTCTTT.

This clonotype was seen more than once but under ten times. The gene calls are TRBV20-1 and TRBJ2-7, with TRBD2 matching over 7 bases. V shed 6 bases and J 2 bases; nucleotides not matched to a gene: 10. The CDR3 is made up of 14 amino acids. The germline gives CDR1 DFQATT, CDR2 SNEGSKA (reference sequence). CDR3 region: CSARETSAPYEQYF. CDR3 nucleotides: TGCAGTGCGCGCGAAACTAGCGCCCCCTACGAGCAGTACTTC.

The chain couples TRBV29-1 to TRBJ2-3; TRBD2 agrees at 10 bases. Germline values: CDR1 SQVTM, CDR2 ANQGSEA. V lost 6 bases and J lost 2; bases outside the gene matches: 8. CDR3 length: 15 residues. The CDR3 sequence: CSVAGTSADTDTQYF. The CDR3 bases are TGCAGCGTAGCCGGGACTAGCGCGGACACAGATACGCAGTATTTT.

The chain is built from TRBV6-1 and TRBJ2-3; the D gene is possibly TRBD2 (6 bases). This CDR3 is built from 13 residues. Germline V CDR1 and CDR2: MNHNS, SASEGT. Trimming removed 7 bases from V and 6 bases from J, with 14 bases in between. The CDR3 region is CASKSPGRDTQYF. CDR3 nucleotides: TGTGCCAGCAAAAGCCCGGGGAGGGATACGCAGTATTTT.

This chain links TRBV7-9 with TRBJ1-2; D unresolved. CDR3 length: 12 amino acids. Trimming pared 5 bases from V and 8 bases from J, leaving 12 bases between. CDR1 is SEHNR, CDR2 FQNEAQ, per germline (reference sequence). CDR3 coding DNA: TGTGCCAGCAGCCCGGGGTTTTGGGGCTACACCTTC. Its protein is CASSPGFWGYTF.

The rearrangement joins TRBV2 to TRBJ2-3; weak D call: TRBD2 (6 bases). Trimming left V 7 bases short and J 2 bases short, with 16 bases between. Germline V gene data show CDR1 as SNHLY and CDR2 as FYNNEI. CDR3 length: 15 amino acids. The CDR3 loop is CASKTGTDDTDTQYF. In DNA form, the CDR3 reads TGTGCCAGCAAGACCGGGACTGACGACACAGATACGCAGTATTTT.

This clonotype came up a few times. The chain recombines TRBV6-5 with TRBJ2-3; 10 bases map to TRBD1. The CDR3 runs 15 residues. Germline V gives CDR1 MNHEY, CDR2 SVGAGI. Trimming cost V 6 bases and J 8 bases; bases outside gene matches: 11. The CDR3, as DNA: TGTGCCAGCAGCTTGGGACAGGGGACCCAGGGTACGCAGTATTTT. The encoded protein is CASSLGQGTQGTQYF.

V and J are TRBV20-1 and TRBJ1-1, with D unclear. The germline V and J ends were trimmed by 1 base and 0 bases, with 9 bases remaining between them. Germline V gene lookup returns CDR1 DFQATT and CDR2 SNEGSKA (reference sequence). This CDR3 region has 14 residues. In nucleotides, the CDR3 is TGCAGTGCTAGAGCTAGGTTTTTGAACACTGAAGCTTTCTTT. This translates into CSARARFLNTEAFF.

J is TRBJ1-1 and V is TRBV20-1; 7 bases match TRBD1. V shed 5 bases and J 9 bases; nucleotides not matched to a gene: 12. CDR3 length: 13 residues. CDR1 DFQATT and CDR2 SNEGSKA come from the germline V gene (reference sequence). Here the CDR3 reads CSAPQGGSGKAFF. CDR3 DNA sequence: TGCAGTGCTCCGCAGGGGGGGTCTGGTAAAGCTTTCTTT.